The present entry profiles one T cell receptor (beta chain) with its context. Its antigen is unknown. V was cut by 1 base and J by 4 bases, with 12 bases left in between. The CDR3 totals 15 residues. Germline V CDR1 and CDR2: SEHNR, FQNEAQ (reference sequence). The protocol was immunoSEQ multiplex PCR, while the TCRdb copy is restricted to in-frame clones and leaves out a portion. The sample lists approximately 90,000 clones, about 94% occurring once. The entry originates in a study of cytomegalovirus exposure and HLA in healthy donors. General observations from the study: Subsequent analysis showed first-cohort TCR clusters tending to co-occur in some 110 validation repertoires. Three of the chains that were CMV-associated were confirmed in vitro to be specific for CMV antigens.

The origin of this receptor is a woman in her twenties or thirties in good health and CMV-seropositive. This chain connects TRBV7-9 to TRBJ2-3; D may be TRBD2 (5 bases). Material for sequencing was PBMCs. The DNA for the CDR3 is TGTGCCAGCAGCTTAGACCCCGGGAAGGCAGATACGCAGTATTTT. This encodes CASSLDPGKADTQYF.